The clone carrying this TCR beta chain was found once. The antigen is undetermined. The entry originates in a study of tumor and adjacent non-tumor tissue in lung cancer. Study context: The patients, 10 to 11 men and 4 or 5 women, were 31 to 76 with stage I to III disease. Study results and caveats: Normal lung showed higher cumulative top 100 clone frequency than tumor. Tumor tissue had significantly higher TCR diversity than normal lung.

The CDR3 consists of 13 residues. Germline V gives CDR1 MNHNS, CDR2 SASEGT. V lost 7 bases to trimming and J lost 8 bases, with 14 bases between them. RNA was extracted from bulk tissue without any cell sorting. Donors were chemotherapy-naive, newly diagnosed lung cancer surgical patients in China, August–late 2014. A modified ARM-PCR protocol with three rounds of nested PCR amplified TCRbeta. TCRdb used MiXCR to reprocess the multiplex PCR reads, holding one entry per CDR3 protein. The table includes about 90,000 distinct CDR3 sequences, roughly two thirds detected once. The sequence came from a man between 65 and 85 years old with non-small cell lung cancer. Sequencing was done on a sample of lung tumor tissue. The rearrangement uses TRBV6-1 and TRBJ1-4; D ambiguous. The DNA of the CDR3 is TGTGCCAGCATCGAGAGGATAGCAGAAAAACTGTTTTTT. This codes for CASIERIAEKLFF.